Below are 27 T cell receptor beta chains sequenced from a single sample in a study of cytomegalovirus exposure and HLA in healthy donors. The PCR had 60 Vbeta and 13 Jbeta primers. Only in-frame clones appear in the TCRdb table, and some are missing; sequencing was by immunoSEQ multiplex PCR. The sample records 220,000 or so clones, roughly 80% being singletons. Sequenced sample: PBMCs. These receptor sequences come from a man aged 50 to 59 in good health and CMV-seronegative.

This chain connects TRBV5-1 to TRBJ2-6, with D perhaps TRBD1 (6 bases). This CDR3 spans 17 amino acids. Germline V gene lookup returns CDR1 SGHRS and CDR2 YFSETQ. With 7 bases removed from V and 0 bases from J, the gap between germline ends came to 17 bases. CDR3 loop: CASSSRGHSSGANVLTF. The DNA for the CDR3 is TGCGCCAGCTCCTCTCGGGGACATTCCTCTGGGGCCAACGTCCTGACTTTC.

This clone was counted a single time. The chain couples TRBV5-4 to TRBJ2-7, with D possibly being TRBD1 (6 bases). The germline CDR1 and CDR2 sequences are SGHNT and YYREEE (reference sequence). V lost 5 bases and J 3 bases, leaving 6 bases between the germline ends. The CDR3 spans 11 residues. In nucleotides, the CDR3 is TGTGCCAGCAGACAGGGCTACGAGCAGTACTTC. It is translated as CASRQGYEQYF.

The CDR3 DNA reads as TGTGCCAGCAGCCCCTTTAACACTGAAGCTTTCTTT. Translating gives CASSPFNTEAFF. The chain combines TRBV7-8 with TRBJ1-1; D remains unclear. The CDR3 loop spans 12 amino acids. Looked up from germline, CDR1 is SGHVS and CDR2 is FQNEAQ. V was trimmed by 5 bases and J by 2 bases, leaving 6 bases between them.

This clone was picked up one time. At the DNA level, this CDR3 is encoded by other sequences in the same sample as well. This chain uses TRBV18 with TRBJ2-5; no reliable D call. The V end lost 2 bases, the J end lost 3 bases, and 7 bases lay between the germline ends. The CDR3 runs 13 residues. Germline V gives CDR1 KGHSH, CDR2 LQKENI. The CDR3: CASSPGQKETQYF. The CDR3 bases are TGTGCCAGCTCACCAGGGCAGAAAGAGACCCAGTACTTC.

J is TRBJ2-5 and V is TRBV5-1; TRBD2 might be the D (6 bases). The CDR3 consists of 14 residues. CDR1 and CDR2 from the germline V gene are SGHRS and YFSETQ. V was shortened by 4 bases and J by 3 bases, with 13 bases between the two germline ends. For the CDR3, the DNA is TGCGCCAGCAGCAAGTCTAGCGTAGAAGAGACCCAGTACTTC. Its translation: CASSKSSVEETQYF.

V usage is TRBV28 and J usage is TRBJ2-1; 8 bases map to TRBD1. The germline gives CDR1 MDHEN, CDR2 SYDVKM. V lost 6 bases to trimming and J lost 14 bases; unmatched junction nucleotides: 9. The CDR3 contains 12 residues. CDR3: CASRSLGQGEFF. Written as DNA, the CDR3 is TGTGCCAGCAGGTCCCTCGGACAGGGAGAGTTCTTC. Combining the CDR3 with reference TRBV28 and TRBJ2-1 gives the whole variable domain DVKVTQSSRYLVKRTGEKVFLECVQDMDHENMFWYRQDPGLGLRLIYFSYDVKMKEKGDIPEGYSVSREKKERFSLILESASTNQTSMYLCASRSLGQGEFFGPGTRLTVL.

J is TRBJ2-1 and V is TRBV13; 9 bases align to TRBD2. This CDR3 region has 16 residues. V shed 5 bases, J shed 5 bases, and the junction held 10 bases outside the gene matches. CDR1 is PRHDT, CDR2 FYEKMQ, per germline (reference sequence). CDR3 loop: CASSAPGLAINNEQFF. CDR3 sequence (DNA): TGTGCCAGCAGCGCTCCGGGACTAGCCATCAACAATGAGCAGTTCTTC.

J is TRBJ1-2 and V is TRBV6-1; D might be TRBD1 (6 bases). The ends were cut back, 7 bases at V and 4 bases at J, with 16 bases in the middle. The CDR3 has 14 amino acids. The germline V gene encodes CDR1 MNHNS and CDR2 SASEGT. The CDR3 reads CASNELGGLYGYTF. The CDR3 DNA reads as TGTGCCAGCAACGAGTTGGGGGGGCTCTATGGCTACACCTTC.

The chain is built from TRBV7-9 and TRBJ2-6; D is unresolved. The germline V gene encodes CDR1 SEHNR and CDR2 FQNEAQ (reference sequence). V lost 3 bases, J lost 1 base, and 13 bases lay in between. This CDR3 is 17 amino acids long. CDR3 protein: CASSFDPLGSGANVLTF. The CDR3, as DNA: TGTGCCAGCAGCTTTGACCCCCTAGGTTCTGGGGCCAACGTCCTGACTTTC.

The CDR3 is CASSYRSPRDTQYF. DNA of the CDR3: TGTGCCAGCAGTTATCGATCGCCCAGAGATACGCAGTATTTT. The chain has TRBV28 and TRBJ2-3; D remains ambiguous. Trimming removed 4 bases at V and 5 bases at J, with 13 bases between. The CDR3 length is 14 residues. Germline CDR1 MDHEN, CDR2 SYDVKM.

The chain combines TRBV21-1 with TRBJ1-4. TRBV21-1 is termed a pseudogene. The CDR3 is 15 amino acids. In nucleotides, the CDR3 is TGTGCCAGCAGGGCCCGCGCGGGGCCTAGGGGAAAACTGTTTTTT. Its protein product is CASRARAGPRGKLFF.

Written as DNA, the CDR3 is TGTGCCAGCAGCACCGACAGGGGGCAATACAATGAGCAGTTCTTC. This gives the protein CASSTDRGQYNEQFF. The V call is TRBV2, the J call TRBJ2-1; 10 bases match TRBD1. J gave up 4 bases and V 6 bases, and 6 bases lay outside the gene matches. The CDR3 runs 15 residues. From germline, CDR1 is SNHLY and CDR2 FYNNEI.

This clone was seen only once. The chain is built from TRBV2 and TRBJ1-1; tentatively, D is TRBD1 (6 bases). CDR1 is SNHLY, CDR2 FYNNEI, per germline. The CDR3 is made up of 12 amino acids. Trimming took 5 bases from V and 7 from J, leaving 11 bases between them. DNA of the CDR3: TGTGCCAGCAGTCCCGGACAGCTTGAAGCTTTCTTT. Protein: CASSPGQLEAFF.

The chain combines TRBV19 with TRBJ2-5, with TRBD1 matching over 7 bases. TRBJ2-7 explains the end of the DNA better; the J call may be wrong. The CDR3 spans 14 residues. The germline CDR1 and CDR2 sequences are LNHDA and SQIVND (reference sequence). The DNA for the CDR3 is TGTGCCAGTAGTAAAGGACAGGACTCCTACGAGCAGTACTTC. Protein: CASSKGQDSYEQYF.

The CDR3 loop is CASSLASLAGGSSQETQYF. The CDR3 DNA reads TGTGCCAGCAGCTTGGCCTCATTAGCGGGAGGATCATCCCAAGAGACCCAGTACTTC. V gene TRBV5-4 combines with J gene TRBJ2-5, with 10 bases fitting TRBD2. The germline V gene has CDR1 SGHNT and CDR2 YYREEE (reference sequence). V dropped 0 bases and J dropped 1; count of bases not matched to a gene: 12. This CDR3 has 19 amino acids.

The chain joins TRBV30 to TRBJ2-5, with D possibly TRBD2 on 6 matching bases. The DNA matches TRBJ2-7 better at its end, which makes the J call doubtful. Germline V gives CDR1 GTSNPN, CDR2 SVGIG (reference sequence). CDR3 length: 14 amino acids. CDR3 region: CAWSIPGSSYEQYF. The CDR3 DNA reads TGTGCCTGGAGTATACCCGGGAGCTCCTACGAGCAGTACTTC.

The rearrangement joins TRBV29-1 to TRBJ2-3, with 9 positions matching TRBD1. The CDR3 spans 14 residues. CDR1 and CDR2 from the germline V gene are SQVTM and ANQGSEA. After removal of 1 base from V and 2 bases from J, the junction contained 1 base not matched to a gene. The chain's CDR3 is CSVEGTGATDTQYF. The CDR3 coding sequence is TGCAGCGTTGAAGGGACAGGGGCCACAGATACGCAGTATTTT.

The chain links TRBV4-1 to TRBJ2-1; D gene ambiguous. Trimming stripped 4 bases from V and 6 bases from J, with 16 bases between. The CDR3 spans 15 residues. CDR1 MGHRA and CDR2 YSYEKL come from the germline V gene. The CDR3 coding sequence is TGCGCCAGCAGCCGGGCCTCTCTTATCAGCAATGAGCAGTTCTTC. The encoded protein is CASSRASLISNEQFF.

The chain joins TRBV2 to TRBJ1-1; no firm D call. The CDR3 loop spans 13 amino acids. Trimming stripped 10 bases from V and 8 bases from J, with 20 bases between. Looked up from germline, CDR1 is SNHLY and CDR2 is FYNNEI. CDR3 DNA: TGTGCCAACTCTCAGGAGGTCTCGAGGGAAGCTTTCTTT. This sequence encodes CANSQEVSREAFF.

This clone was observed a few times. The CDR3 nucleotides are TGTGCCAGCAGTGAGGACAGGGCTGCATCACCCCTCCACTTT. It is translated as CASSEDRAASPLHF. The chain couples TRBV25-1 to TRBJ1-6, with TRBD1 identical over 8 bases. V was clipped by 3 bases and J by 10 bases; unmatched bases: 5. Germline V gene sequence: CDR1 MGHDK, CDR2 SYGVNS. The CDR3 is made up of 14 amino acids.

V and J are TRBV28 and TRBJ2-7; D might be TRBD1 (6 bases). This CDR3 has 14 amino acids. Germline-derived CDR1 and CDR2 are MDHEN and SYDVKM. V was pared by 4 bases and J by 2 bases, with 12 bases between. CDR3 in DNA: TGTGCCAGCAGTTCCCCGGACAGCGCCTACGAGCAGTACTTC. This encodes CASSSPDSAYEQYF.

The V call is TRBV28, the J call TRBJ2-1, with D hard to call. CDR1 and CDR2 from the germline V gene are MDHEN and SYDVKM. This CDR3 region has 14 residues. V dropped 2 bases and J dropped 9 bases, with 14 bases sitting between them. In DNA, the CDR3 is TGTGCCAGCAGTTTAGATGAAGTTAGTACTGAGCAGTTCTTC. It translates to CASSLDEVSTEQFF.

This clone was picked up one time. This sequence joins TRBV5-1 and TRBJ2-3; the D gene is possibly TRBD2 (5 bases). The CDR3 is made up of 16 amino acids. V dropped 2 bases and J dropped 5 bases, with 18 bases sitting between them. Germline V CDR1 and CDR2: SGHRS, YFSETQ. CDR3 sequence: CASSFRPVTSGDTQYF. The CDR3 nucleotides are TGCGCCAGCAGCTTTCGACCCGTTACAAGCGGAGATACGCAGTATTTT.

In nucleotides, the CDR3 is TGTGCCAGCAGCCCCCCCCACGGGAGAGCCCCGGCCGCCTCGGCAGATACGCAGTATTTT. As protein: CASSPPHGRAPAASADTQYF. This chain links TRBV9 with TRBJ2-3; D is perhaps TRBD2 (6 bases). The CDR3 extends over 20 amino acids. Germline CDR1 SGDLS, CDR2 YYNGEE. V was trimmed by 4 bases and J by 4 bases, leaving 31 bases between them.

The genes are TRBV18 and TRBJ1-5; weak D call: TRBD1 (6 bases). This CDR3 has 15 amino acids. The germline V and J ends were trimmed by 3 bases and 3 bases, with 12 bases remaining between them. CDR1 and CDR2 from the germline V gene are KGHSH and LQKENI. CDR3 DNA: TGTGCCAGCTCACCCCAAACAGGGTCCAATCAGCCCCAGCATTTT. It codes for CASSPQTGSNQPQHF.

The chain recombines TRBV18 with TRBJ2-5, with a possible D match to TRBD1 (5 bases). The CDR3 sequence is 14 residues long. From germline, CDR1 is KGHSH and CDR2 LQKENI. Deletions cut 5 bases from V and 4 bases from J, with 14 bases between. CDR3 sequence: CASSIARARETQYF. The CDR3 coding sequence is TGTGCCAGCTCAATAGCCAGGGCGCGAGAGACCCAGTACTTC.

This CDR3 reads CASSTGQLNTEAFF. CDR3 DNA: TGTGCCAGTAGTACGGGACAGTTGAACACTGAAGCTTTCTTT. This chain connects TRBV19 to TRBJ1-1, with TRBD1 matching 7 bases. Germline trimming cut 4 bases from V and 0 bases from J; bases unmatched to any gene: 2. The CDR3 has 14 amino acids. The germline gives CDR1 LNHDA, CDR2 SQIVND (reference sequence).